This T cell receptor beta chain is from a study of blood T cell repertoires in COVID-19. About the study: The United States, Italy and Spain provided the acute and convalescent COVID-19 samples. From T cells, B-cell-depleted T cells, or PBMCs came the material, which was cDNA or gDNA.

Germline-derived CDR1 and CDR2 are MGHDK and SYGVNS. With 3 bases clipped from V and 5 bases from J, the junction kept 7 bases outside the gene matches. This CDR3 has 15 amino acids. The sample holds many counts of this clone. Per the authors' pipeline: Estimation of nucleated cell counts relied on the amplification of reference gene primers. Sequencing was performed with immunoSEQ multiplex PCR; in TCRdb, only in-frame clones are kept and a portion is missing. V, J and clone size are taken as reported in that table, and D and trimming were inferred from the DNA itself. This sample carries approximately 90,000 clones, about 85% of them seen once, and the ten largest clones take roughly an eighth.

The sequence derives from a human donor in a cohort sampled during active COVID-19. The J gene is TRBJ2-7, the V gene TRBV25-1; TRBD2 matches at 10 bases. The sequenced material came from peripheral blood. CDR3: CASSDRASGGDEQYF. In DNA, the CDR3 is TGTGCCAGCAGTGACCGGGCTAGCGGGGGCGACGAGCAGTACTTC.